The source of this T cell receptor (beta chain) is a study of blood T cell repertoires in COVID-19. Study-level information: The United States, Italy and Spain were the sources of the acute and convalescent COVID-19 samples.

As handled by the study authors: Estimation of nucleated cell counts was performed using reference gene primer amplification. Sequenced by immunoSEQ multiplex PCR; TCRdb stores in-frame clones only, minus some. V and J calls and clone size follow that table, whereas D and trimming were derived from the DNA. The sample consists of 190,000 or so clones, about 83% of them appearing once. The V segment lost 3 bases and the J segment 7 bases; nucleotides outside the gene matches: 8. The CDR3 runs to 15 residues. Germline V gives CDR1 SGDLS, CDR2 YYNGEE. The chain uses TRBV9 and TRBJ2-2; 8 bases map to TRBD1. The sequenced sample was peripheral blood. This TCR was recovered from a woman under 30 who had recovered from COVID-19. This CDR3 is CASSASGQESGELFF. DNA for the CDR3: TGTGCCAGCAGCGCCTCGGGACAGGAAAGCGGGGAGCTGTTTTTT.